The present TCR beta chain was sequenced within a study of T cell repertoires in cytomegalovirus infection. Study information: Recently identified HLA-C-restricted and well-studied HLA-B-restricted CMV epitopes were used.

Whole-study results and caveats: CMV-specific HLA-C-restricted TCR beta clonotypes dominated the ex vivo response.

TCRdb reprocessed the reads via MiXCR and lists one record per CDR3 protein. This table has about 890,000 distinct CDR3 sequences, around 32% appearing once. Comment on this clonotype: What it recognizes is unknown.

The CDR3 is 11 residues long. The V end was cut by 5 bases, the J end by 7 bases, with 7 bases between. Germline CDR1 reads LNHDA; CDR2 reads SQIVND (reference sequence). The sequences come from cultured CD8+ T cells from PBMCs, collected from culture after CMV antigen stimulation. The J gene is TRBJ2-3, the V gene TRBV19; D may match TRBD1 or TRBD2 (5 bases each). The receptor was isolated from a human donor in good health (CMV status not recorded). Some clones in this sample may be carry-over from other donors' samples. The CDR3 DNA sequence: TGTGCCAGTAGTTGGGGGAATACGCAGTATTTT. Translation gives CASSWGNTQYF.